Below are 5 T cell receptor beta chains sequenced from a single sample in a study of cytomegalovirus exposure and HLA in healthy donors. Both 60 Vbeta primers and 13 Jbeta primers went into the PCR. The protocol was immunoSEQ multiplex PCR, while the TCRdb copy is restricted to in-frame clones and leaves out a portion. The table shows under 200,000 clones, with 10% to 15% occurring only once. Sequencing input: PBMCs. The receptors stem from a man between 50 and 59 years old in good health and CMV-seropositive.

The rearrangement joins TRBV5-5 to TRBJ2-3, with TRBD1 matching 8 bases. V trimming: 4 bases; J trimming: 7 bases; junction bases outside the gene matches: 17. CDR3 length: 17 amino acids. The germline gives CDR1 SGHKS, CDR2 YYEKEE (reference sequence). CDR3 region: CASSPTGAGQGLNTQYF. CDR3 DNA: TGTGCCAGCAGCCCTACCGGGGCTGGACAGGGATTAAATACGCAGTATTTT.

This CDR3 reads CASSLSWGGGDTQYF. The DNA of the CDR3 is TGTGCCAGCAGTTTATCGTGGGGCGGTGGAGATACGCAGTATTTT. This chain uses TRBV27 with TRBJ2-3; tentatively, D is TRBD1 (5 bases). Germline loops: CDR1 MNHEY, CDR2 SMNVEV (reference sequence). The CDR3 is 15 amino acids. V was pared by 0 bases and J by 5 bases, with 12 bases between.

This clone was found a few times. The chain is built from TRBV6-6 and TRBJ2-5; no firm D call. V was clipped by 6 bases and J by 2 bases, with 4 bases between them. CDR1 is MNHNY and CDR2 is SVGAGI in the germline V gene (reference sequence). The CDR3 runs 11 residues. The CDR3 protein is CASSLQETQYF. As DNA, the CDR3 is TGTGCCAGCAGCCTTCAAGAGACCCAGTACTTC.

This clone turned up a few times. The chain links TRBV19 to TRBJ1-5; the D gene is possibly TRBD1 (5 bases). The CDR3 contains 17 residues. Trimming removed 5 bases from V and 0 bases from J, with 17 bases in between. CDR1 LNHDA and CDR2 SQIVND come from the germline V gene (reference sequence). The CDR3 DNA reads TGTGCCAGTAGTGGGGGGAGGGCCGGTTATAGCAATCAGCCCCAGCATTTT. This gives the protein CASSGGRAGYSNQPQHF.

CDR3 coding DNA: TGCAGCGCAAGGGCGGGGGGGCGAACCGGGGAGCTGTTTTTT. Translation gives CSARAGGRTGELFF. The rearrangement joins TRBV29-1 to TRBJ2-2; 9 positions agree with TRBD2. The CDR3 runs to 14 residues. Losses at the gene ends were 7 bases for V and 5 bases for J; bases not matched to a gene: 8. Germline V gene data show CDR1 as SQVTM and CDR2 as ANQGSEA.